The source of this TCR beta chain is a study of blood T cell repertoires in COVID-19. Study summary: Donors in the United States, Italy and Spain gave samples during acute or convalescent COVID-19. PBMCs, B-cell-depleted T cells, or T cells provided the cDNA or gDNA that made up the material.

In germline, CDR1 is PRHDT, CDR2 FYEKMQ (reference sequence). This CDR3 spans 14 amino acids. V lost 2 bases, J lost 6 bases, and 3 bases stayed unmatched. Per the original data handling: Researchers report that nucleated cell counts were estimated from reference gene primer amplification. Here immunoSEQ multiplex PCR was the method, and the copy in TCRdb shows in-frame clones only, minus some. That table furnishes V, J and clone size, whereas the DNA furnished D and trimming. The top ten clones hold 6% to 9% of a sample with under 300,000 clones, around nine tenths of them seen once. The gene calls are TRBV13 and TRBJ1-4, with 7 bases lining up with TRBD1. The sample taken for sequencing was peripheral blood. This TCR was recovered from a woman in her seventies with active or convalescent COVID-19. This chain's CDR3 is CASSLRQGDEKLFF. The CDR3 nucleotides are TGTGCCAGCAGCTTACGACAGGGCGATGAAAAACTGTTTTTT.